A single sample is the source of the 27 T cell receptor beta chains below, sequenced in a study of shared clonotypes between healthy human individuals. This table comes from immunoSEQ multiplex PCR, and its TCRdb copy is limited to in-frame clones, with some not included. The sample lists about 1.5 million clones, 95% to 99% occurring once. Sequencing was done on a sample of naive CD4+ T cells sorted from blood. Subset specified: CD45RA+ positively selected. The origin of the receptors is a man aged 25 to 45 in good health.

Regarding this clone: This sample also contains other DNA sequences that code for the same CDR3. The chain employs TRBV28 and TRBJ1-1; D is unresolved. The germline V gene has CDR1 MDHEN and CDR2 SYDVKM. Trimming cost V 5 bases and J 0 bases, with 10 bases left between them. This CDR3 comprises 14 residues. CDR3 bases: TGTGCCAGCAGTCCTCCGGGGTTGAACACTGAAGCTTTCTTT. Translated, it gives CASSPPGLNTEAFF. Drawing the rest from reference TRBV28 and TRBJ1-1, the complete variable domain is DVKVTQSSRYLVKRTGEKVFLECVQDMDHENMFWYRQDPGLGLRLIYFSYDVKMKEKGDIPEGYSVSREKKERFSLILESASTNQTSMYLCASSPPGLNTEAFFGQGTRLTVV.

This chain joins TRBV7-2 and TRBJ2-7; TRBD2 aligns across 12 bases. CDR1 is SGHTA, CDR2 FQGNSA, per germline. The trim removed 6 bases at V and 4 bases at J, leaving 7 bases unmatched. CDR3 length: 15 amino acids. In nucleotides, the CDR3 is TGTGCCAGCAGAAAGGAGACTAGCGGGAGTTACGAGCAGTACTTC. It is translated as CASRKETSGSYEQYF.

The chain couples TRBV20-1 to TRBJ2-7; no reliable D call. Germline CDR1 and CDR2: DFQATT and SNEGSKA (reference sequence). V was trimmed by 5 bases and J by 5 bases, leaving 10 bases between them. The CDR3 sequence is 11 residues long. CDR3 protein: CSADLVNEQYF. The CDR3, as DNA: TGCAGTGCTGACCTAGTTAACGAGCAGTACTTC.

The chain couples TRBV6-5 to TRBJ2-6, with D possibly being TRBD1 (7 bases). V was clipped by 5 bases and J by 4 bases, with 12 bases between them. Germline CDR1 and CDR2: MNHEY and SVGAGI. This CDR3 is 15 amino acids long. CDR3 in amino acids: CASSRRGAGANVLTF. The CDR3 DNA reads TGTGCCAGCAGTCGCAGGGGGGCCGGGGCCAACGTCCTGACTTTC.

The rearrangement uses TRBV11-2 and TRBJ2-7; tentatively, D is TRBD2 (6 bases). CDR1 and CDR2 from the germline V gene are SGHAT and FQNNGV. The CDR3 consists of 12 residues. Trimming pared 5 bases from V and 12 bases from J, leaving 17 bases between. DNA for the CDR3: TGTGCCAGCAGCCCCGGGGGAGTCTCGGGGTACTTC. Translated: CASSPGGVSGYF.

The rearrangement links TRBV19 to TRBJ2-7; the D gene is possibly TRBD1 (6 bases). CDR3 length: 19 residues. V lost 2 bases, J lost 4 bases, and 27 bases lay in between. Germline lookup yields CDR1 LNHDA and CDR2 SQIVND (reference sequence). The CDR3 loop is CASSIIHREGGPRSYEQYF. Written as DNA, the CDR3 is TGTGCCAGTAGTATAATCCACAGGGAAGGCGGCCCTCGTTCTTACGAGCAGTACTTC.

This clone was seen once. The chain's CDR3 is CASSSMLGTSGNTIYF. CDR3 bases: TGTGCCAGCTCATCGATGTTGGGAACTTCTGGAAACACCATATATTTT. The chain links TRBV18 to TRBJ1-3; no clear D gene. The V gene lost 5 bases and the J gene lost 1 base, with 15 bases spanning the gap. The CDR3 length is 16 residues. In germline, CDR1 is KGHSH, CDR2 LQKENI.

The CDR3 region is CSVGGVSDSGANVLTF. CDR3 nucleotides: TGCAGCGTTGGTGGGGTTTCTGACTCTGGGGCCAACGTCCTGACTTTC. The chain recombines TRBV29-1 with TRBJ2-6; D remains ambiguous. V lost 4 bases and J lost 0, with 13 bases in between. The CDR3 is 16 residues long. Germline lookup yields CDR1 SQVTM and CDR2 ANQGSEA.

V gene TRBV19 combines with J gene TRBJ2-7, with 7 bases matching TRBD1. Unmatched junction bases numbered 3, after V lost 3 bases and J lost 1 base. CDR1 is LNHDA, CDR2 SQIVND, per germline (reference sequence). This CDR3 comprises 14 residues. The CDR3 nucleotides are TGTGCCAGTAGTATTGGGACAGATTCCTACGAGCAGTACTTC. It specifies CASSIGTDSYEQYF.

The CDR3 loop is CASSRQTPYEQYF. The CDR3, as DNA: TGTGCCAGCAGTCGACAGACTCCCTACGAGCAGTACTTC. J is TRBJ2-7 and V is TRBV6-1, with a possible D match to TRBD1 (5 bases). The CDR3 covers 13 residues. V lost 5 bases and J 2 bases, leaving 10 bases between the germline ends. Looked up from germline, CDR1 is MNHNS and CDR2 is SASEGT.

This chain joins TRBV7-2 and TRBJ1-1, with 7 bases identical to TRBD1. The germline V gene encodes CDR1 SGHTA and CDR2 FQGNSA. This CDR3 has 13 residues. V dropped 4 bases and J dropped 5; count of bases not matched to a gene: 4. CDR3 DNA: TGTGCCAGCAGCTCCAACAGGGGAACTGAAGCTTTCTTT. Translation: CASSSNRGTEAFF. The whole variable domain, remainder taken from reference TRBV7-2 and TRBJ1-1, is GAGVSQSPSNKVTEKGKDVELRCDPISGHTALYWYRQSLGQGLEFLIYFQGNSAPDKSGLPSDRFSAERTGGSVSTLTIQRTQQEDSAVYLCASSSNRGTEAFFGQGTRLTVV.

This clone showed up just once. The chain recombines TRBV19 with TRBJ1-5; D is unresolved. Trimming cost V 6 bases and J 0 bases, with 15 bases left between them. The CDR3 is 16 amino acids. CDR1 LNHDA and CDR2 SQIVND come from the germline V gene (reference sequence). The CDR3 sequence: CASSSGRTYSNQPQHF. As DNA, the CDR3 is TGTGCCAGTAGCTCCGGACGGACTTATAGCAATCAGCCCCAGCATTTT.

The rearrangement joins TRBV5-4 to TRBJ2-5, with TRBD2 matching over 9 bases. The germline gives CDR1 SGHNT, CDR2 YYREEE (reference sequence). The V segment lost 0 bases and the J segment 1 base; nucleotides outside the gene matches: 4. The CDR3 extends over 16 amino acids. The CDR3 loop reads CASSLDLAGVQETQYF. DNA of the CDR3: TGTGCCAGCAGCTTGGATTTAGCGGGAGTCCAAGAGACCCAGTACTTC. Variable domain in full (rest from reference TRBV5-4 and TRBJ2-5): ETGVTQSPTHLIKTRGQQVTLRCSSQSGHNTVSWYQQALGQGPQFIFQYYREEENGRGNFPPRFSGLQFPNYSSELNVNALELDDSALYLCASSLDLAGVQETQYFGPGTRLLVL.

The chain couples TRBV7-2 to TRBJ2-3; D may be TRBD2 (7 bases). Germline V gene lookup returns CDR1 SGHTA and CDR2 FQGNSA. V lost 2 bases and J lost 9, with 24 bases in between. This CDR3 spans 17 amino acids. The CDR3 region is CASSLSGGGVVLETQYF. In DNA, the CDR3 is TGTGCCAGCAGCTTATCCGGAGGGGGGGTTGTCCTCGAGACGCAGTATTTT. The entire variable domain, with the rest obtained from reference TRBV7-2 and TRBJ2-3, is as follows: GAGVSQSPSNKVTEKGKDVELRCDPISGHTALYWYRQSLGQGLEFLIYFQGNSAPDKSGLPSDRFSAERTGGSVSTLTIQRTQQEDSAVYLCASSLSGGGVVLETQYFGPGTRLTVL.

This sequence joins TRBV30 and TRBJ1-5; no clear D. Deletions cut 0 bases from V and 3 bases from J, with 9 bases between. CDR1 is GTSNPN, CDR2 SVGIG, per germline (reference sequence). The CDR3 consists of 14 residues. In nucleotides, the CDR3 is TGTGCCTGGAGTGTACCCGGGAACAATCAGCCCCAGCATTTT. It translates to CAWSVPGNNQPQHF.

The chain carries TRBV7-9 and TRBJ2-1; TRBD2 is a possible D gene (6 bases). V lost 8 bases to trimming and J lost 9 bases, with 17 bases between them. Germline V lookup: CDR1 SEHNR, CDR2 FQNEAQ (reference sequence). CDR3 length: 13 amino acids. CDR3 nucleotides: TGTGCCAGCGGCCCGACTAGGCAGACTGAGCAGTTCTTC. It is translated as CASGPTRQTEQFF. Full variable domain (remainder filled in from reference TRBV7-9 and TRBJ2-1): DTGVSQNPRHKITKRGQNVTFRCDPISEHNRLYWYRQTLGQGPEFLTYFQNEAQLEKSRLLSDRFSAERPKGSFSTLEIQRTEQGDSAMYLCASGPTRQTEQFFGPGTRLTVL.

The chain uses TRBV5-4 and TRBJ2-3, with D possibly being TRBD2 (6 bases). The germline V gene has CDR1 SGHNT and CDR2 YYREEE (reference sequence). Trimming stripped 0 bases from V and 3 bases from J, with 14 bases between. This CDR3 region has 16 residues. CDR3 bases: TGTGCCAGCAGCTTGGATCTTGAGCGGGCTACAGATACGCAGTATTTT. This sequence encodes CASSLDLERATDTQYF.

J is TRBJ2-1 and V is TRBV5-1, with 7 bases fitting TRBD1. Unmatched junction bases numbered 5, after V lost 2 bases and J lost 0 bases. Per the germline V gene, CDR1 is SGHRS and CDR2 is YFSETQ. CDR3 size: 16 residues. The CDR3 coding sequence is TGCGCCAGCAGCTTTTCGACAGGGTTCTCCTACAATGAGCAGTTCTTC. Protein product: CASSFSTGFSYNEQFF.

This clone appeared once. The chain couples TRBV7-2 to TRBJ2-2; D uncertain. The germline gives CDR1 SGHTA, CDR2 FQGNSA. V lost 1 base and J 0 bases, leaving 3 bases between the germline ends. The CDR3 totals 14 residues. CDR3 sequence (DNA): TGTGCCAGCAGCTTAGTCTCGAACACCGGGGAGCTGTTTTTT. Amino acid sequence: CASSLVSNTGELFF.

The gene calls are TRBV5-5 and TRBJ2-7; perhaps TRBD2 as D (6 bases). V shed 0 bases and J shed 7 bases, with 11 bases lying between them. The CDR3 extends over 13 amino acids. Germline assignment: CDR1 SGHKS and CDR2 YYEKEE (reference sequence). Here the CDR3 reads CASSLVAATEQYF. Here the CDR3 DNA reads TGTGCCAGCAGCTTGGTAGCGGCCACGGAGCAGTACTTC. The entire variable domain, with the rest obtained from reference TRBV5-5 and TRBJ2-7, is as follows: DAGVTQSPTHLIKTRGQQVTLRCSPISGHKSVSWYQQVLGQGPQFIFQYYEKEERGRGNFPDRFSARQFPNYSSELNVNALLLGDSALYLCASSLVAATEQYFGPGTRLTVT.

The V call is TRBV7-3, the J call TRBJ2-7; TRBD2 matches at 14 bases. This CDR3 comprises 15 residues. CDR1 SGHTA and CDR2 FQGTGA come from the germline V gene. V was clipped by 2 bases and J by 8 bases; unmatched bases: 5. CDR3 sequence: CASSLGGLAGDQQYF. CDR3 sequence (DNA): TGTGCCAGCAGCTTAGGGGGACTAGCGGGAGATCAGCAGTACTTC.

With respect to this clone: At the DNA level, this CDR3 is encoded by other sequences in the same sample as well. The chain has TRBV20-1 and TRBJ2-7; D is unclear. The V gene's germline CDR1 is DFQATT and CDR2 SNEGSKA (reference sequence). The length of the CDR3 is 11 residues. V lost 0 bases and J lost 3, with 3 bases in between. For the CDR3, the DNA is TGCAGTGCTAGAGACAGCTACGAGCAGTACTTC. Translating gives CSARDSYEQYF.

J is TRBJ2-1 and V is TRBV14; D gene unclear. The CDR3 is 17 amino acids. Germline V gives CDR1 SGHDN, CDR2 FVKESK. The V and J ends lost 4 bases and 0 bases respectively, with 16 bases between them. In nucleotides, the CDR3 is TGTGCCAGCAGCCCTGGTGGCGTCCCATACTCCTACAATGAGCAGTTCTTC. Translating gives CASSPGGVPYSYNEQFF.

V gene TRBV7-3 combines with J gene TRBJ2-1; TRBD2 matches 7 bases. Unmatched junction bases numbered 4, after V lost 3 bases and J lost 2 bases. This CDR3 has 15 amino acids. Germline V gene data show CDR1 as SGHTA and CDR2 as FQGTGA. In DNA, the CDR3 is TGTGCCAGCAGCTTCGATAGCGGGCCCTACAATGAGCAGTTCTTC. Its translation: CASSFDSGPYNEQFF.

In the case of this clone: This could be a read error, since a much larger clone is one nucleotide away. Distinct nucleotide sequences in the sample also encode this CDR3. This CDR3 is CASSLLETQYF. CDR3 coding DNA: TGCGCCAGCAGCTTGCTAGAGACCCAGTACTTC. This rearrangement joins TRBV5-1 to TRBJ2-5; D is unclear. Deletions cut 1 base from V and 4 bases from J, with 2 bases between. Germline CDR1 reads SGHRS; CDR2 reads YFSETQ. This CDR3 spans 11 amino acids.

The chain combines TRBV7-9 with TRBJ2-1; TRBD2 matches 8 bases. The junction had 10 bases not matched to a gene; V was cut back by 4 bases and J by 8 bases. Germline V lookup: CDR1 SEHNR, CDR2 FQNEAQ (reference sequence). The CDR3 totals 15 residues. The CDR3 DNA follows: TGTGCCAGCAGCTCGAGGATCGGGAGGGGCGATGAGCAGTTCTTC. It is translated as CASSSRIGRGDEQFF.

This clone was recorded once. The V call is TRBV30, the J call TRBJ2-2; unclear D gene. CDR1 is GTSNPN, CDR2 SVGIG, per germline (reference sequence). Trimming took 0 bases from V and 7 from J, leaving 9 bases between them. The CDR3 consists of 13 residues. CDR3 sequence (DNA): TGTGCCTGGAGTGTCGGCCCGCGCGGGGAGCTGTTTTTT. Translation gives CAWSVGPRGELFF.